Detailed here is one T cell receptor beta chain. The source of the sample is a study of blood T cell repertoires in COVID-19. CDR1 SGHRS and CDR2 YFSETQ come from the germline V gene. The CDR3 consists of 15 residues. V gave up 0 bases and J gave up 1 base, with 8 bases separating them. Patients in Seattle were enrolled during active infection, then followed longitudinally. Assay: immunoSEQ multiplex PCR; the TCRdb copy retains only in-frame clones and omits some. This sample has 220,000 or so clones, with roughly four fifths found just once. The source material was peripheral blood. This clonotype originated in a woman older than 75 with COVID-19, enrolled during active disease. V is TRBV5-1 and J is TRBJ2-1, with a weak D call TRBD2 (6 bases). CDR3: CASSLAAGSYNEQFF. DNA for the CDR3: TGCGCCAGCAGCTTGGCGGCGGGGTCCTACAATGAGCAGTTCTTC.